A single sample gave rise to the 23 T cell receptor beta chains below, sequenced in a study of breast tumors, draining lymph nodes, adjacent tissues. Axillary draining lymph nodes of breast cancer patients supplied the node samples. MiXCR, applied by TCRdb to the multiplex PCR reads, yields one record per CDR3 protein. The data show around 290,000 distinct CDR3 sequences, more than 30% seen once. Sequencing was performed on axillary lymph node tissue. The source of these receptors is a female donor with breast cancer. Some clones in this sample may be carry-over from other donors' samples.

The sample holds a few counts of this clonotype. The V and J genes are TRBV18 and TRBJ2-3, with a tentative D call TRBD1 (5 bases). V shed 6 bases and J shed 1 base, with 14 bases lying between them. The germline V gene has CDR1 KGHSH and CDR2 LQKENI. The CDR3 runs to 15 residues. CDR3 protein: CASSQSQGGTDTQYF. CDR3 DNA sequence: TGTGCCAGCTCTCAATCCCAGGGCGGCACAGATACGCAGTATTTT.

Regarding this clonotype: A much larger clone lies one base from this, so it may be a read error. This chain uses TRBV20-1 with TRBJ2-5; TRBD2 matches 8 bases. Germline assignment: CDR1 DFQATT and CDR2 SNEGSKA (reference sequence). The CDR3 loop spans 13 amino acids. The CDR3 nucleotides are TGCGGTGCTATTAGCGGGGTCCAAGAGACCCAGTACTTC. Translating gives CGAISGVQETQYF.

This clonotype was counted a few times. A read error may explain this, as a much larger clone is one base away. CDR3 nucleotide sequence: TGTGCCAGCAGTGAACGTGCGACCGGGACAGCATACGGCTACGAGCACTACTTC. It yields the protein CASSERATGTAYGYEHYF. The V and J genes are TRBV2 and TRBJ2-7, with 7 positions matching TRBD1. This CDR3 is built from 18 residues. Germline CDR1 reads SNHLY; CDR2 reads FYNNEI.

This clonotype was seen repeatedly, ten times or more. The chain recombines TRBV7-6 with TRBJ1-3; no clear D. The CDR3 is 16 amino acids. Germline V gene sequence: CDR1 SGHVS, CDR2 FNYEAQ. The ends were cut back, 2 bases at V and 0 bases at J, with 11 bases in the middle. The CDR3 loop reads CASSLSHLNSGNTIYF. CDR3 coding DNA: TGTGCCAGCAGCTTAAGCCATCTAAACTCTGGAAACACCATATATTTT.

The sample holds many counts of this clonotype. The chain combines TRBV7-8 with TRBJ2-7, with a tentative D call TRBD2 (6 bases). The CDR3 sequence is 16 residues long. The V end lost 4 bases, the J end lost 3 bases, and 19 bases lay between the germline ends. The V gene's germline CDR1 is SGHVS and CDR2 FQNEAQ. This CDR3 is CASSSFAGLRHYEQYF. The CDR3 DNA sequence: TGTGCCAGCAGCTCCTTCGCGGGACTGCGTCACTACGAGCAGTACTTC.

The J gene is TRBJ1-4, the V gene TRBV24-1; 7 nucleotides line up with TRBD1. V was pared by 2 bases and J by 5 bases, with 7 bases of the junction left unmatched. The CDR3 runs 16 residues. Germline assignment: CDR1 KGHDR and CDR2 SFDVKD. CDR3 sequence: CATSDSNRGGNEKLFF. The CDR3 DNA is TGTGCCACCAGTGATTCCAACAGGGGAGGCAATGAAAAACTGTTTTTT.

This clonotype occurred many times. This chain links TRBV7-6 with TRBJ2-7; D possibly corresponds to TRBD2 (6 bases). The V gene lost 1 base and the J gene lost 2 bases, with 9 bases spanning the gap. The CDR3 totals 14 residues. Germline CDR1 and CDR2: SGHVS and FNYEAQ. CDR3 in DNA: TGTGCCAGCAGCTTAGTTCGGGAGACCTACGAGCAGTACTTC. It translates to CASSLVRETYEQYF.

About this clonotype itself: A much more abundant neighbour one base away suggests this may be a read error. The chain has TRBV5-1 and TRBJ2-5; 7 bases are shared with TRBD2. Trimming took 4 bases from V and 3 from J; bases not matched to a gene: 12. The CDR3 runs to 16 residues. Per germline, CDR1 SGHRS and CDR2 YFSETQ. The CDR3 protein is CASSTETSTRKETQYF. CDR3 nucleotides: TGCGCCAGCAGCACGGAGACTAGCACCAGAAAAGAGACCCAGTACTTC.

The V and J genes are TRBV11-2 and TRBJ2-2; D remains ambiguous. The germline V gene has CDR1 SGHAT and CDR2 FQNNGV. CDR3 length: 16 amino acids. V was trimmed by 0 bases and J by 0 bases, leaving 8 bases between them. In DNA form, the CDR3 reads TGTGCCAGCAGCTTAGAGGGCTGTGCGAACACCGGGGAGCTGTTTTTT. It is translated as CASSLEGCANTGELFF. Filled out from reference TRBV11-2 and TRBJ2-2, the complete variable domain reads EAGVAQSPRYKIIEKRQSVAFWCNPISGHATLYWYQQILGQGPKLLIQFQNNGVVDDSQLPKDRFSAERLKGVDSTLKIQPAKLEDSAVYLCASSLEGCANTGELFFGEGSRLTVL.

This clonotype was recorded many times. The rearrangement joins TRBV6-5 to TRBJ2-5; D remains ambiguous. Trimming shortened V by 5 bases and J by 5 bases, and 12 bases separated the two germline ends. This CDR3 is built from 13 residues. The germline V gene has CDR1 MNHEY and CDR2 SVGAGI. The CDR3 DNA reads TGTGCCAGCAGTGTCCCGGGTTACGAGACCCAGTACTTC. It codes for CASSVPGYETQYF.

Many counts were recorded for this clonotype. V and J are TRBV29-1 and TRBJ2-6; D not resolved. The germline V gene has CDR1 SQVTM and CDR2 ANQGSEA. V was pared by 4 bases and J by 0 bases, with 4 bases between. This CDR3 is built from 13 residues. This CDR3 is CSVVDSGANVLTF. As DNA, the CDR3 is TGCAGCGTTGTGGACTCTGGGGCCAACGTCCTGACTTTC.

There are many counts of this clonotype. The V gene is TRBV29-1, the J gene TRBJ2-5; D not resolved. CDR3 length: 13 amino acids. Germline values: CDR1 SQVTM, CDR2 ANQGSEA. V was trimmed by 8 bases and J by 1 base, leaving 14 bases between them. The CDR3 DNA follows: TGCAGCTCCCCTGGCATAGCCCAAGAGACCCAGTACTTC. This sequence encodes CSSPGIAQETQYF. Full variable domain (remainder filled in from reference TRBV29-1 and TRBJ2-5): SAVISQKPSRDICQRGTSLTIQCQVDSQVTMMFWYRQQPGQSLTLIATANQGSEATYESGFVIDKFPISRPNLTFSTLTVSNMSPEDSSIYLCSSPGIAQETQYFGPGTRLLVL.

This clonotype was observed at least ten times. The chain recombines TRBV5-1 with TRBJ2-1; no clear D gene. The germline V and J ends were trimmed by 6 bases and 6 bases, with 10 bases remaining between them. From germline, CDR1 is SGHRS and CDR2 YFSETQ. This CDR3 spans 12 amino acids. As DNA, the CDR3 is TGCGCCAGCAACTTAATCTCCAATGAGCAGTTCTTC. Translated: CASNLISNEQFF.

In this sample, this clonotype turned up many times. The J gene is TRBJ2-2, the V gene TRBV7-6; tentative D call: TRBD1 (6 bases). Germline CDR1 and CDR2: SGHVS and FNYEAQ. V lost 5 bases and J 6 bases, leaving 10 bases between the germline ends. This CDR3 is built from 13 residues. CDR3 in amino acids: CASSIQGPGELFF. The CDR3 DNA sequence: TGTGCCAGCAGCATACAGGGACCCGGGGAGCTGTTTTTT.

This clonotype was seen ten or more times. The chain employs TRBV9 and TRBJ2-5, with TRBD2 as a possible D gene (5 bases). V was clipped by 0 bases and J by 0 bases, with 12 bases between them. Looked up from germline, CDR1 is SGDLS and CDR2 is YYNGEE. CDR3 length equals 16 residues. The CDR3 DNA reads as TGTGCCAGCAGCGTAGATGGAGCGGCGTACCAAGAGACCCAGTACTTC. Translation: CASSVDGAAYQETQYF. Full variable domain (remainder filled in from reference TRBV9 and TRBJ2-5): DSGVTQTPKHLITATGQRVTLRCSPRSGDLSVYWYQQSLDQGLQFLIQYYNGEERAKGNILERFSAQQFPDLHSELNLSSLELGDSALYFCASSVDGAAYQETQYFGPGTRLLVL.

This clonotype was recorded a few times. One base away lies a much larger clone, so this may be a sequencing read error. The gene calls are TRBV20-1 and TRBJ1-2; a weak D match, TRBD1 (6 bases). This CDR3 is 12 amino acids long. Per the germline V gene, CDR1 is DFQATT and CDR2 is SNEGSKA (reference sequence). CDR3 residues: CSASVRAGGSTF. In DNA form, the CDR3 reads TGCAGTGCTAGCGTTAGGGCCGGGGGCTCCACCTTC.

This clonotype was counted at least ten times. The chain recombines TRBV5-6 with TRBJ2-3; D unclear. In germline, CDR1 is SGHDT, CDR2 YYEEEE. The V end lost 3 bases, the J end lost 6 bases, and 8 bases lay between the germline ends. This CDR3 has 12 residues. The CDR3 sequence is CASSSRLDTQYF. In DNA form, the CDR3 reads TGTGCCAGCAGCTCCCGCCTGGATACGCAGTATTTT.

This clonotype was detected only a few times. The chain has TRBV16 and TRBJ1-2; D is uncertain. In germline, CDR1 is KGHSY, CDR2 FQNENV. The CDR3 consists of 12 residues. Trimming shortened V by 3 bases and J by 8 bases, and 10 bases separated the two germline ends. The CDR3 DNA reads as TGTGCCAGCAGCCAGGCTGGGCCCGGCTACACCTTC. Translating it yields CASSQAGPGYTF.

This clonotype showed up just a few times. A much bigger clone sits one base away, suggesting this may be a read error. The rearrangement joins TRBV24-1 to TRBJ2-2; D is perhaps TRBD1 (5 bases). Germline-derived CDR1 and CDR2 are KGHDR and SFDVKD. The CDR3 is made up of 13 amino acids. Trimming removed 7 bases at V and 3 bases at J, with 8 bases between. The CDR3: CATRSRDTGELFF. The CDR3 DNA sequence: TGTGCCACCAGAAGCAGGGACACCGGGGAGCTGTTTTTT.

The sample holds many counts of this clonotype. The chain has TRBV13 and TRBJ1-2, with TRBD1 matching over 7 bases. V was pared by 5 bases and J by 8 bases, with 17 bases of the junction left unmatched. This CDR3 has 16 amino acids. CDR1 and CDR2 from the germline V gene are PRHDT and FYEKMQ (reference sequence). Here the CDR3 reads CASSARGGQGVSGYTF. In DNA form, the CDR3 reads TGTGCCAGCAGCGCCCGGGGTGGGCAGGGGGTATCGGGCTACACCTTC.

As for this clonotype: One base away lies a much larger clone, so this may be a sequencing read error. V gene TRBV9 combines with J gene TRBJ2-7; 11 bases line up with TRBD2. Germline lookup yields CDR1 SGDLS and CDR2 YYNGEE. There are 14 residues in the CDR3. Here the CDR3 reads CASSVTSGTPEQSF. Here the CDR3 DNA reads TGTGCCAGCAGCGTGACTAGCGGGACTCCCGAGCAGTCCTTC.

This clonotype was seen a few times. This may arise from a read error, as a much more abundant clone is one base away. The CDR3 is CASSLDPTAQETQYF. The DNA of the CDR3 is TGTGCCAGCAGCTTGGATCCTACCGCACAAGAGACCCAGTACTTC. The V gene is TRBV5-4, the J gene TRBJ2-5, with unresolved D. The CDR3 consists of 15 residues. Germline CDR1 is SGHNT and CDR2 is YYREEE (reference sequence). The V end lost 0 bases, the J end lost 2 bases, and 11 bases lay between the germline ends.

The sample holds many counts of this clonotype. This chain uses TRBV6-5 with TRBJ1-2; no definite D call. The CDR3 spans 12 residues. With 3 bases removed from V and 8 bases from J, the gap between germline ends came to 10 bases. The germline V gene has CDR1 MNHEY and CDR2 SVGAGI. The CDR3 protein is CASSYSGGGYTF. DNA for the CDR3: TGTGCCAGCAGTTATTCGGGCGGGGGCTACACCTTC.